One sample yielded the 8 T cell receptor beta chains listed below, sequenced in a study of beta chain features in type 1 diabetes. The sequenced template was cDNA made from the entire isolated RNA. Some clones are missing from TCRdb's copy, which holds only in-frame ones; the method was immunoSEQ multiplex PCR. Here the sample spans around 400,000 clones, about 15% being singletons. Sequenced: naive CD4+ T cells from blood. The receptors stem from a woman younger than 30 in good health.

This clone was seen a handful of times. The rearrangement joins TRBV4-3 to TRBJ2-1; no clear D. The CDR3 is 16 amino acids. CDR1 and CDR2 (germline): LGHNA, YSLEER. V was clipped by 2 bases and J by 2 bases, with 13 bases between them. CDR3 sequence (DNA): TGCGCCAGCAGCCAATTGCGAGAGCCCCCCTACAATGAGCAGTTCTTC. Amino acid sequence: CASSQLREPPYNEQFF.

This rearrangement joins TRBV29-1 to TRBJ2-3; TRBD2 agrees at 14 bases. V lost 6 bases to trimming and J lost 2 bases; unmatched junction nucleotides: 4. The CDR3 runs 15 residues. Per germline, CDR1 SQVTM and CDR2 ANQGSEA. The CDR3 DNA is TGCAGCGTGGGGACTAGCGGGAGTTTCACAGATACGCAGTATTTT. Translation: CSVGTSGSFTDTQYF.

In its sample, this clone was seen a few times. V and J are TRBV4-1 and TRBJ2-2; D possibly corresponds to TRBD2 (6 bases). The germline CDR1 and CDR2 sequences are MGHRA and YSYEKL. V was trimmed by 8 bases and J by 5 bases, leaving 15 bases between them. The CDR3 consists of 14 residues. The CDR3 DNA follows: TGCGCCAGCCAGAGGGGAGGACGTACCGGGGAGCTGTTTTTT. This gives the protein CASQRGGRTGELFF.

This clone has more than one count but fewer than ten. The chain is built from TRBV7-9 and TRBJ1-1; 11 nucleotides match TRBD1. With V trimmed by 3 bases and J by 3 bases, 3 bases remained unmatched. The CDR3 loop spans 15 amino acids. Looked up from germline, CDR1 is SEHNR and CDR2 is FQNEAQ (reference sequence). The DNA of the CDR3 is TGTGCCAGCAGCTTGGGACAGGGGGGTGACACTGAAGCTTTCTTT. Translating it yields CASSLGQGGDTEAFF.

This clone was seen a handful of times. The rearrangement joins TRBV6-5 to TRBJ1-5; D may be TRBD1 (5 bases). Germline CDR1 and CDR2: MNHEY and SVGAGI. V lost 6 bases and J lost 1, with 13 bases in between. This CDR3 has 15 amino acids. The CDR3 sequence: CASRAPGGSNQPQHF. The CDR3, as DNA: TGTGCCAGCAGAGCCCCCGGGGGGAGCAATCAGCCCCAGCATTTT.

This clone appeared a few times. This chain links TRBV6-6 with TRBJ1-3; D unclear. V was clipped by 7 bases and J by 4 bases, with 14 bases between them. The CDR3 sequence is 14 residues long. Germline CDR1 MNHNY, CDR2 SVGAGI (reference sequence). DNA for the CDR3: TGTGCCAGCACCATCGCAGTTCTGGGAAACACCATATATTTT. Amino acids: CASTIAVLGNTIYF.

This clone was seen once. The chain joins TRBV5-6 to TRBJ1-2; 9 nucleotides match TRBD1. CDR1 and CDR2 from the germline V gene are SGHDT and YYEEEE. Trimming took 0 bases from V and 2 from J; bases not matched to a gene: 2. This CDR3 comprises 15 residues. CDR3 region: CASSLGDRVNYGYTF. CDR3 coding DNA: TGTGCCAGCAGCTTGGGGGACAGGGTGAACTATGGCTACACCTTC.

This rearrangement joins TRBV11-2 to TRBJ2-1; D not resolved. The CDR3 is made up of 15 amino acids. Germline V gene sequence: CDR1 SGHAT, CDR2 FQNNGV. The V end lost 4 bases, the J end lost 0 bases, and 10 bases lay between the germline ends. The CDR3 nucleotides read TGTGCCAGCAGCTCTGCGAGGCCCTCCTACAATGAGCAGTTCTTC. This codes for CASSSARPSYNEQFF.